What follows are 12 T cell receptor beta chains derived from one specimen sequenced in a study of cytomegalovirus exposure and HLA in healthy donors. Primers for the PCR totalled 60 Vbeta and 13 Jbeta. The table came from immunoSEQ multiplex PCR; TCRdb's copy has only in-frame clones and leaves some out. The sample holds over 90,000 clones, approximately 74% seen once. Sequencing used PBMCs. The receptors were sampled from a woman between 65 and 79 years old in good health and CMV-seropositive.

The J gene is TRBJ2-7, the V gene TRBV6-5, with D possibly matching TRBD1 (6 bases). This CDR3 has 14 amino acids. V was shortened by 2 bases and J by 4 bases, with 12 bases between the two germline ends. The germline V gene encodes CDR1 MNHEY and CDR2 SVGAGI. CDR3 amino acids: CASSYVQGEYEQYF. The CDR3 DNA reads TGTGCCAGCAGTTACGTACAGGGTGAATACGAGCAGTACTTC.

This clone was detected a few times. J is TRBJ2-5 and V is TRBV19, with a possible D match to TRBD1 (6 bases). From germline, CDR1 is LNHDA and CDR2 SQIVND (reference sequence). V gave up 3 bases and J gave up 5 bases, with 7 bases separating them. The CDR3 sequence is 12 residues long. This CDR3 reads CASSMRGETQYF. DNA for the CDR3: TGTGCCAGTAGTATGAGGGGGGAGACCCAGTACTTC.

The chain uses TRBV9 and TRBJ2-7, with D possibly matching TRBD1 (6 bases). V was trimmed by 4 bases and J by 5 bases, leaving 13 bases between them. The CDR3 covers 13 residues. The germline V gene encodes CDR1 SGDLS and CDR2 YYNGEE. The CDR3 loop reads CASSRDKVNEQYF. The CDR3 DNA sequence: TGTGCCAGCAGCCGGGACAAGGTCAACGAGCAGTACTTC.

The chain couples TRBV29-1 to TRBJ2-1; perhaps TRBD2 as D (6 bases). The CDR3 covers 12 residues. V gave up 3 bases and J gave up 6 bases, with 9 bases separating them. Germline assignment: CDR1 SQVTM and CDR2 ANQGSEA. The DNA for the CDR3 is TGCAGCGTTGACCAGGGACTCAATGAGCAGTTCTTC. Translating it yields CSVDQGLNEQFF.

V and J are TRBV5-1 and TRBJ2-7; D perhaps matches TRBD2 (6 bases). The CDR3 consists of 13 residues. V lost 7 bases and J lost 5, with 16 bases in between. Germline V CDR1 and CDR2: SGHRS, YFSETQ. CDR3 bases: TGCGCCAGCGCCGCCGGGAGCCGGGACGAGCAGTACTTC. It is translated as CASAAGSRDEQYF.

This clone was detected once. The V call is TRBV10-2, the J call TRBJ2-6; TRBD2 matches at 9 bases. Germline CDR1 is WSHSY and CDR2 is SAAADI. With 1 base clipped from V and 4 bases from J, the junction kept 5 bases outside the gene matches. The CDR3 has 17 residues. CDR3: CASSEFAGGLGANVLTF. CDR3 DNA sequence: TGCGCCAGCAGTGAGTTTGCGGGGGGGCTAGGGGCCAACGTCCTGACTTTC.

The genes are TRBV7-3 and TRBJ2-5; 7 bases match TRBD1. The V and J ends lost 3 bases and 2 bases, in that order; junction bases with no gene match: 9. The germline gives CDR1 SGHTA, CDR2 FQGTGA. The CDR3 length is 16 residues. The CDR3 here is CASSFWTGPSQETQYF. The CDR3 bases are TGTGCCAGCAGCTTCTGGACAGGACCCTCTCAAGAGACCCAGTACTTC.

The count of this clone is one. The chain employs TRBV5-1 and TRBJ2-7; 7 bases line up with TRBD2. The trim removed 4 bases at V and 3 bases at J, leaving 13 bases unmatched. The CDR3 contains 16 residues. Germline assignment: CDR1 SGHRS and CDR2 YFSETQ. CDR3 in DNA: TGCGCCAGCAGCCCCTCGGGAAGCGGGACTTACTACGAGCAGTACTTC. It codes for CASSPSGSGTYYEQYF.

V and J are TRBV14 and TRBJ2-1; perhaps TRBD2 as D (5 bases). The CDR3 covers 12 residues. Germline V gene sequence: CDR1 SGHDN, CDR2 FVKESK. Trimming cost V 4 bases and J 9 bases, with 10 bases left between them. CDR3 DNA: TGTGCCAGCAGCCCCACTAGGGCTGAGCAGTTCTTC. Its translation is CASSPTRAEQFF.

The chain is built from TRBV10-3 and TRBJ2-5; maybe TRBD1 (6 bases). V lost 3 bases and J 1 base, leaving 18 bases between the germline ends. From germline, CDR1 is ENHRY and CDR2 SYGVKD. This CDR3 has 17 residues. In DNA form, the CDR3 reads TGTGCCATCAGTGACGGCAGGGGCCAACTACTCCAAGAGACCCAGTACTTC. Translation gives CAISDGRGQLLQETQYF.

This clone was seen only once. The chain joins TRBV28 to TRBJ2-7; D possibly corresponds to TRBD2 (6 bases). Germline CDR1 MDHEN, CDR2 SYDVKM. Trimming shortened V by 2 bases and J by 0 bases, and 8 bases separated the two germline ends. The CDR3 loop spans 14 amino acids. CDR3 DNA sequence: TGTGCCAGCAGTTTAAGGGACTTCTCCTACGAGCAGTACTTC. Protein sequence: CASSLRDFSYEQYF. The full variable domain, rest sourced from reference TRBV28 and TRBJ2-7, is DVKVTQSSRYLVKRTGEKVFLECVQDMDHENMFWYRQDPGLGLRLIYFSYDVKMKEKGDIPEGYSVSREKKERFSLILESASTNQTSMYLCASSLRDFSYEQYFGPGTRLTVT.

CDR3 protein: CASSLGDRVVGEAFF. In DNA form, the CDR3 reads TGTGCCAGCAGCTTGGGGGACAGGGTCGTGGGTGAAGCTTTCTTT. This sequence joins TRBV5-5 and TRBJ1-1, with TRBD1 matching 9 bases. V lost 0 bases, J lost 7 bases, and 7 bases stayed unmatched. Germline V lookup: CDR1 SGHKS, CDR2 YYEKEE (reference sequence). The CDR3 has 15 residues.